This entry describes one T cell receptor (beta chain). No antigen is known for it. V was pared by 4 bases and J by 0 bases, with 17 bases between. Looked up from germline, CDR1 is SGHNT and CDR2 is YYREEE (reference sequence). This CDR3 has 17 residues. The protocol was immunoSEQ multiplex PCR, while the TCRdb copy is restricted to in-frame clones and leaves out a portion. The sample holds fewer than 100,000 clones, roughly 89% seen once. This sample stems from a study of T cells in localized non-small cell lung cancer. General study findings and limits: A median of around 60 clones ranked among the top 100 in tumor appeared in adjacent lung. Longer overall survival associated with higher blood T cell density; shorter survival with higher adjacent-lung clonality. Analysis by sequencing included only one tumor region, so heterogeneity remains possible. Clonality peaked in uninvolved adjacent lung rather than tumor.

The sequence derives from a man aged 35-69 years with stage I squamous cell lung carcinoma. The chain carries TRBV5-4 and TRBJ2-1; D is perhaps TRBD2 (6 bases). Sequences were derived from peripheral blood, sampled before any cancer treatment. CDR3 protein: CASSPFIRRGSYNEQFF. In nucleotides, the CDR3 is TGTGCCAGCAGCCCCTTTATACGGAGGGGCTCCTACAATGAGCAGTTCTTC.